This is a list of T cell receptor beta chains from one sample in a study of PD-1 blockade in classical Hodgkin lymphoma. Measured with immunoSEQ multiplex PCR; TCRdb has only the in-frame clones, and not every one. The sample yields 20,000 to 30,000 clones, roughly two thirds seen once. The starting material was peripheral blood mononuclear cells (PBMCs), obtained at baseline. These receptors originate from a human donor with classical Hodgkin lymphoma. CDR3s include the opening cysteine and the closing phenylalanine or tryptophan. A D gene is named only where the DNA matches it firmly. Where a row states a size, it is once, few, many or the class of an expanded clone; other rows omit it.

V: TRBV19
size: .
D: .
J: TRBJ1-1
CDR3: CASSIVPPGTVNTEAFF
DNA: TGTGCCAGTAGTATAGTCCCCCCCGGGACGGTTAACACTGAAGCTTTCTTT

V: TRBV27
size: .
D: TRBD1
J: TRBJ1-2
CDR3: CASRIGTGVGGYTF
DNA: TGTGCCAGCAGAATAGGAACAGGGGTCGGTGGCTACACCTTC

V: TRBV14
size: few
D: .
J: TRBJ1-4
CDR3: CASSQGPGDILEKLFF
DNA: TGTGCCAGCAGCCAAGGGCCGGGGGACATTCTGGAAAAACTGTTTTTT

V: TRBV7-2
size: .
D: TRBD2
J: TRBJ2-3
CDR3: CASSYFGLAGISDTQYF
DNA: TGTGCCAGCAGCTATTTCGGACTAGCGGGGATATCAGATACGCAGTATTTT

V: TRBV11-2
size: once
D: .
J: TRBJ2-7
CDR3: CASSSGVGRRDAGEQYF
DNA: TGTGCCAGCAGTTCGGGGGTCGGCCGAAGGGACGCGGGCGAGCAGTACTTC

V: TRBV7-9
size: .
D: TRBD1
J: TRBJ1-2
CDR3: CASRESTGEEDGYTF
DNA: TGTGCCAGCAGGGAATCGACAGGGGAAGAAGATGGCTACACCTTC

V: TRBV6-5
size: .
D: .
J: TRBJ2-5
CDR3: CASTQQEGYQETQYF
DNA: TGTGCCAGCACTCAGCAGGAGGGGTACCAAGAGACCCAGTACTTC

V: TRBV14
size: .
D: .
J: TRBJ2-7
CDR3: CASSRLFMSYEQYF
DNA: TGTGCCAGCAGCCGACTGTTTATGTCCTACGAGCAGTACTTC

V: TRBV28
size: .
D: .
J: TRBJ2-5
CDR3: CASSLGSLGTQYF
DNA: TGTGCCAGCAGTTTGGGTAGTCTTGGGACCCAGTACTTC

V: TRBV7-8
size: once
D: .
J: TRBJ2-7
CDR3: CASSLLATAYEQYF
DNA: TGTGCCAGCAGCTTACTGGCTACCGCCTACGAGCAGTACTTC

V: TRBV2
size: few
D: TRBD1
J: TRBJ2-7
CDR3: CASSVGRGLSYEQYF
DNA: TGTGCCAGCAGTGTTGGCAGGGGGCTTTCATACGAGCAGTACTTC

V: TRBV7-2
size: few
D: .
J: TRBJ2-1
CDR3: CASSLNGIPRSHEQFF
DNA: TGTGCCAGCAGCTTAAATGGCATCCCCCGAAGCCATGAGCAGTTCTTC

V: TRBV6-6
size: once
D: .
J: TRBJ2-1
CDR3: CASSYSRVYNEQFF
DNA: TGTGCCAGCAGTTACTCTCGAGTTTACAATGAGCAGTTCTTC

V: TRBV5-6
size: once
D: .
J: TRBJ2-2
CDR3: CASSLTVNTGELFF
DNA: TGTGCCAGCAGCTTGACGGTTAACACCGGGGAGCTGTTTTTT

V: TRBV2
size: .
D: .
J: TRBJ1-1
CDR3: CASSEALTFAGDTEAFF
DNA: TGTGCCAGCAGTGAAGCTCTTACCTTTGCCGGGGACACTGAAGCTTTCTTT

V: TRBV29-1
size: .
D: .
J: TRBJ1-1
CDR3: CSLTADGSEAFF
DNA: TGCAGCCTCACCGCGGACGGGTCTGAAGCTTTCTTT

V: TRBV5-5
size: .
D: .
J: TRBJ2-3
CDR3: CASSDRVRTDTQYF
DNA: TGTGCCAGCAGCGATCGGGTCCGCACAGATACGCAGTATTTT

V: TRBV27
size: .
D: .
J: TRBJ1-1
CDR3: CASSLSIIAGAWVEAFF
DNA: TGTGCCAGCAGTTTATCGATAATTGCGGGGGCATGGGTCGAAGCTTTCTTT

V: TRBV10-1
size: .
D: .
J: TRBJ1-1
CDR3: CASSDPGVNTEAFF
DNA: TGCGCCAGCAGTGACCCGGGTGTGAACACTGAAGCTTTCTTT

V: TRBV15
size: .
D: .
J: TRBJ2-1
CDR3: CATSTSDTIRRNEQFF
DNA: TGTGCCACCAGCACTTCCGACACCATTAGGCGAAATGAGCAGTTCTTC

V: TRBV29-1
size: .
D: TRBD1
J: TRBJ2-1
CDR3: CSATTGTGSSVSYNEQFF
DNA: TGCAGCGCGACGACCGGGACAGGGTCGTCGGTCTCCTACAATGAGCAGTTCTTC

V: TRBV4-1
size: .
D: TRBD2
J: TRBJ2-5
CDR3: CASSQASGGPYETQYF
DNA: TGCGCCAGCAGCCAGGCCTCGGGGGGGCCTTATGAGACCCAGTACTTC

V: TRBV4-1
size: .
D: .
J: TRBJ2-7
CDR3: CASSQLTRSHEQYF
DNA: TGCGCCAGCAGCCAACTAACTAGGTCACACGAGCAGTACTTC

V: TRBV18
size: .
D: TRBD2
J: TRBJ2-3
CDR3: CASSLSTVASGGSGSTDTQYF
DNA: TGTGCCAGCTCACTCTCCACAGTGGCCAGCGGGGGGAGCGGTAGCACAGATACGCAGTATTTT

V: TRBV19
size: .
D: TRBD2
J: TRBJ2-1
CDR3: CASLQSGTSFNEQFF
DNA: TGTGCCAGCCTTCAGTCCGGGACTAGCTTCAATGAGCAGTTCTTC

V: TRBV5-6
size: few
D: .
J: TRBJ1-1
CDR3: CASSLMGPTEAFF
DNA: TGTGCCAGCAGCTTGATGGGGCCAACTGAAGCTTTCTTT

V: TRBV4-3
size: .
D: TRBD1
J: TRBJ2-1
CDR3: CASSQVTGTGMYNEQFF
DNA: TGCGCCAGCAGCCAAGTTACTGGGACAGGCATGTACAATGAGCAGTTCTTC

V: TRBV5-6
size: .
D: .
J: TRBJ1-1
CDR3: CASSFAMGLFTEAFF
DNA: TGTGCCAGCAGCTTCGCCATGGGGCTATTTACTGAAGCTTTCTTT

V: TRBV6-1
size: .
D: .
J: TRBJ2-7
CDR3: CASGWAYEQYF
DNA: TGTGCCAGCGGGTGGGCCTACGAGCAGTACTTC

V: TRBV11-2
size: .
D: .
J: TRBJ1-4
CDR3: CASSSDGNLNEKLFF
DNA: TGTGCCAGCAGCTCCGACGGAAACCTTAATGAAAAACTGTTTTTT

V: TRBV27
size: .
D: .
J: TRBJ1-2
CDR3: CASSTDVLNYGYTF
DNA: TGTGCCAGCAGTACGGACGTCCTTAACTATGGCTACACCTTC

V: TRBV9
size: few
D: .
J: TRBJ2-7
CDR3: CASSLRPNPYEQYF
DNA: TGTGCCAGCAGCCTCCGACCGAACCCCTACGAGCAGTACTTC

V: TRBV5-1
size: once
D: TRBD2
J: TRBJ2-3
CDR3: CASSLRPHVAGGRLGDTQYF
DNA: TGCGCCAGCAGCTTGCGTCCTCATGTAGCGGGGGGGCGTCTCGGAGATACGCAGTATTTT

V: TRBV19
size: once
D: TRBD2
J: TRBJ2-5
CDR3: CASSNSGGGEETQYF
DNA: TGTGCCAGTAGTAACTCCGGGGGAGGGGAGGAGACCCAGTACTTC

V: TRBV5-5
size: .
D: .
J: TRBJ2-3
CDR3: CASSLYPGPSDTQYF
DNA: TGTGCCAGCAGCTTGTATCCAGGGCCCTCCGATACGCAGTATTTT

V: TRBV6-1
size: .
D: .
J: TRBJ2-5
CDR3: CASSDGGPSVTQYF
DNA: TGTGCCAGCAGTGACGGGGGACCCTCGGTGACCCAGTACTTC

V: TRBV28
size: .
D: .
J: TRBJ2-1
CDR3: CATSGGDHVSEQFF
DNA: TGTGCCACCTCAGGAGGAGATCACGTAAGTGAGCAGTTCTTC

V: TRBV19
size: .
D: .
J: TRBJ2-1
CDR3: CASGGQGTYNEQFF
DNA: TGTGCCAGCGGAGGGCAGGGTACATACAATGAGCAGTTCTTC

V: TRBV6-5
size: few
D: .
J: TRBJ2-1
CDR3: CASSYSTARSYNEQFF
DNA: TGTGCCAGCAGTTATTCGACAGCCCGCTCCTACAATGAGCAGTTCTTC

V: TRBV7-9
size: .
D: TRBD1
J: TRBJ1-1
CDR3: CASSEQGAWTEAFF
DNA: TGTGCCAGCAGCGAACAGGGGGCATGGACTGAAGCTTTCTTT

V: TRBV10-3
size: once
D: TRBD1
J: TRBJ1-2
CDR3: CAIRDNTGEYFYTF
DNA: TGTGCCATCAGGGATAATACAGGGGAGTATTTCTACACCTTC

V: TRBV19
size: .
D: TRBD1
J: TRBJ2-7
CDR3: CASSPGQVSYEQYF
DNA: TGTGCCAGTAGCCCGGGACAGGTCTCCTACGAGCAGTACTTC